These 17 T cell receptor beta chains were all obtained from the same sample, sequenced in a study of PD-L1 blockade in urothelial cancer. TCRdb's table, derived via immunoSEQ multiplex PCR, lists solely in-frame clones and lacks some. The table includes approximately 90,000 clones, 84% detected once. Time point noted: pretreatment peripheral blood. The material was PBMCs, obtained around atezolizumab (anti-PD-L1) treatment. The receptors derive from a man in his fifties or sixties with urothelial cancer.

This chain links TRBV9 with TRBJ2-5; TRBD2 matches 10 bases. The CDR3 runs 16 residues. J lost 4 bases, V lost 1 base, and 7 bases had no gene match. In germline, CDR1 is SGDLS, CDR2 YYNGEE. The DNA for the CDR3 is TGTGCCAGCAGCGTAACCAGCGGGGGGGCAGGAGAGACCCAGTACTTC. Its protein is CASSVTSGGAGETQYF. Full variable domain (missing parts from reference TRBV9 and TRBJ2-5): DSGVTQTPKHLITATGQRVTLRCSPRSGDLSVYWYQQSLDQGLQFLIQYYNGEERAKGNILERFSAQQFPDLHSELNLSSLELGDSALYFCASSVTSGGAGETQYFGPGTRLLVL.

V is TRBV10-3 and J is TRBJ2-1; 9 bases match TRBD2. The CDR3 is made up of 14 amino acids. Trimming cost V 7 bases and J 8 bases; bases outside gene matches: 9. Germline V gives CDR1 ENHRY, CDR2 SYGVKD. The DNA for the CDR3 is TGTGCCATCACCAAAGGCGGGGGGGGGCATGAGCAGTTCTTC. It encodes CAITKGGGGHEQFF.

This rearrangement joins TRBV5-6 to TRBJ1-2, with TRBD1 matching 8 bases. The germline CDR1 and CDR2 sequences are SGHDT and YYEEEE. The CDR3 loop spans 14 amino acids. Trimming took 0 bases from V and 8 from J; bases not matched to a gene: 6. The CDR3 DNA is TGTGCCAGCAGCTTGGGGACAGGGCTTGGGGGCTACACCTTC. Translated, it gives CASSLGTGLGGYTF.

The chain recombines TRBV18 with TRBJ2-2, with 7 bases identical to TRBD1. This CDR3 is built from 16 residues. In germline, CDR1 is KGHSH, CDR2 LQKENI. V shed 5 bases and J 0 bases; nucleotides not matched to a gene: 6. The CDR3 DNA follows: TGTGCCAGCTCAGCGACAGGGCCTGCGAACACCGGGGAGCTGTTTTTT. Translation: CASSATGPANTGELFF.

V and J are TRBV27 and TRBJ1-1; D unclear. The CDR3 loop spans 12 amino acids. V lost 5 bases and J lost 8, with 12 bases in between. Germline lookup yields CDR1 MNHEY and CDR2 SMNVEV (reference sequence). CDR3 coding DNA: TGTGCCAGCAGTCTCGCAGGAGGCGAAGCTTTCTTT. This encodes CASSLAGGEAFF.

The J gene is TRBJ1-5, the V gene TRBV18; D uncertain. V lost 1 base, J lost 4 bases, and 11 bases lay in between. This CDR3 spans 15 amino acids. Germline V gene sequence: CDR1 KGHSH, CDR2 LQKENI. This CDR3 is CASSPRQAMNQPQHF. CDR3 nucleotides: TGTGCCAGCTCACCACGCCAGGCCATGAATCAGCCCCAGCATTTT.

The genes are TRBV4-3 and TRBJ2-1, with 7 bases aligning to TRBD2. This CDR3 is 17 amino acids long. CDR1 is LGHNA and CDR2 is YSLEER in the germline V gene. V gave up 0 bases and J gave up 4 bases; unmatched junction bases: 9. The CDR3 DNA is TGCGCCAGCAGCCAAGATTGGGGACTAACCACATACAATGAGCAGTTCTTC. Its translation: CASSQDWGLTTYNEQFF.

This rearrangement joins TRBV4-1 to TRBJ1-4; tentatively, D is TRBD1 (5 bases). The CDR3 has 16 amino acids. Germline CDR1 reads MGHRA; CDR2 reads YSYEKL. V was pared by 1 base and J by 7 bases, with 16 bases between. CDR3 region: CASSQVRPRDSEKLFF. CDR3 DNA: TGCGCCAGCAGCCAAGTGAGGCCCAGGGATAGTGAAAAACTGTTTTTT.

CDR3 in amino acids: CASSFRRGQYNEQFF. DNA for the CDR3: TGTGCCAGCAGCTTCCGGAGGGGACAGTACAATGAGCAGTTCTTC. This chain connects TRBV7-9 to TRBJ2-1, with a weak D call TRBD1 (7 bases). Trimming shortened V by 3 bases and J by 4 bases, and 13 bases separated the two germline ends. CDR3 length: 15 residues. CDR1 is SEHNR, CDR2 FQNEAQ, per germline (reference sequence).

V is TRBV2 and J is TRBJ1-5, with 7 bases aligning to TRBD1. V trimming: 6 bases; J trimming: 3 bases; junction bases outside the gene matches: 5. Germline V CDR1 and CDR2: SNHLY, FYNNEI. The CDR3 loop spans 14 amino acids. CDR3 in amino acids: CASRNQGDNQPQHF. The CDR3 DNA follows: TGTGCCAGCAGAAACCAGGGGGACAATCAGCCCCAGCATTTT.

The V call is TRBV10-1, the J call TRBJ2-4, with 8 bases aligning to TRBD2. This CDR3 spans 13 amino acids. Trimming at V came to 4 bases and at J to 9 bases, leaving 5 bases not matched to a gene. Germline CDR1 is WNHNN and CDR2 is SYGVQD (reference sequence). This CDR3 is CASSGGLGSIQYF. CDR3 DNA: TGCGCCAGCAGTGGGGGACTAGGGAGCATTCAGTACTTC.

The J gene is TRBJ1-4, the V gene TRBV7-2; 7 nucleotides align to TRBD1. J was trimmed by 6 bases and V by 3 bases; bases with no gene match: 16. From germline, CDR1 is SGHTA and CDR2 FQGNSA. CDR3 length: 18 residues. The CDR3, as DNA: TGTGCCAGCAGCTTGCGGTACCAAAACAGGGGAGGAGATGAAAAACTGTTTTTT. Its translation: CASSLRYQNRGGDEKLFF.

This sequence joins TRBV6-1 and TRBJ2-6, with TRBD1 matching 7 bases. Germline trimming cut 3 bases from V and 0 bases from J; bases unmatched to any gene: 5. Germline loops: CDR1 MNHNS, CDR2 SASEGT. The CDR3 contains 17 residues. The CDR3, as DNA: TGTGCCAGCAGTGACGTCAGGGGGAGCTCTGGGGCCAACGTCCTGACTTTC. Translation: CASSDVRGSSGANVLTF.

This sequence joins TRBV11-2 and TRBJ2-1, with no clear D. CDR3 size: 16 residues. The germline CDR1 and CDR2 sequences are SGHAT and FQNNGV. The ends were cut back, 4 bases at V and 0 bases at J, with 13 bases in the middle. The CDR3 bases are TGTGCCAGCAGCTCCTTCGGTGAGAGCTCCTACAATGAGCAGTTCTTC. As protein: CASSSFGESSYNEQFF.

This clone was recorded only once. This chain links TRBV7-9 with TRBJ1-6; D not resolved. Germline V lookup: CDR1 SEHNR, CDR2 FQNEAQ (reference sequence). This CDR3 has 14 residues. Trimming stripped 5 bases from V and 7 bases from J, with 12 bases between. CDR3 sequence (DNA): TGTGCCAGCAGCCCGGGAGTAAGCAATTCACCCCTCCACTTT. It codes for CASSPGVSNSPLHF.

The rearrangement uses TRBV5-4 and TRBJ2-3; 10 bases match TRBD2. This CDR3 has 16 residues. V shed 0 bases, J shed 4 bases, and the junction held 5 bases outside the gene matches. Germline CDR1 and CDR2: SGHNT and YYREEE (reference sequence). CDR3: CASSLGAGGRPDTQYF. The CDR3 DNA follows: TGTGCCAGCAGCTTGGGAGCGGGAGGGAGGCCAGATACGCAGTATTTT. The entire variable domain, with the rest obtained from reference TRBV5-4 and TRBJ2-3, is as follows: ETGVTQSPTHLIKTRGQQVTLRCSSQSGHNTVSWYQQALGQGPQFIFQYYREEENGRGNFPPRFSGLQFPNYSSELNVNALELDDSALYLCASSLGAGGRPDTQYFGPGTRLTVL.

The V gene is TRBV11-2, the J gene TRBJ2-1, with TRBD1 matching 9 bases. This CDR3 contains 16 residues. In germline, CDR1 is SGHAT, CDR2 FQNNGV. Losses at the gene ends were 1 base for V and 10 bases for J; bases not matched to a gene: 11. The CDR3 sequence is CASSLVLDRGKDEQFF. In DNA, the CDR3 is TGTGCCAGCAGCTTAGTTTTGGACAGGGGCAAGGACGAGCAGTTCTTC.